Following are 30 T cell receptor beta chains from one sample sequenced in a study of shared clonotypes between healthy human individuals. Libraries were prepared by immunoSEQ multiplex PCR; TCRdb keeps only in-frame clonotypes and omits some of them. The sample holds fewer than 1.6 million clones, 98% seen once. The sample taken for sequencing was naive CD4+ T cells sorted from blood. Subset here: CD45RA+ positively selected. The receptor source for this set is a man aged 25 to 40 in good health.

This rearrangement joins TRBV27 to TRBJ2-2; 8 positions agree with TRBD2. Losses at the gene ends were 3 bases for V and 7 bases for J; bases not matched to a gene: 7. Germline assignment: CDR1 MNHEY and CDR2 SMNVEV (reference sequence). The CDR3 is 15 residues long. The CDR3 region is CASSFDREGRGELFF. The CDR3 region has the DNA TGTGCCAGCAGTTTCGACCGGGAGGGCCGCGGGGAGCTGTTTTTT.

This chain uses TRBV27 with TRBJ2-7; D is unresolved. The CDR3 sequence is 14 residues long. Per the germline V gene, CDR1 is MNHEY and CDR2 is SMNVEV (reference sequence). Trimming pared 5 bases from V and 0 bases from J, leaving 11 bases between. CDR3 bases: TGTGCCAGCAGTCCCATACTTAGCTCCTACGAGCAGTACTTC. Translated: CASSPILSSYEQYF.

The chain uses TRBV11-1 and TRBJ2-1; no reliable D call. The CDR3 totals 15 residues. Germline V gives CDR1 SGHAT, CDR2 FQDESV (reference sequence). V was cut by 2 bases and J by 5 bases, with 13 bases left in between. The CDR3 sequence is CASSLSPFKDNEQFF. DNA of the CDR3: TGTGCCAGCAGCTTATCTCCGTTTAAGGACAATGAGCAGTTCTTC.

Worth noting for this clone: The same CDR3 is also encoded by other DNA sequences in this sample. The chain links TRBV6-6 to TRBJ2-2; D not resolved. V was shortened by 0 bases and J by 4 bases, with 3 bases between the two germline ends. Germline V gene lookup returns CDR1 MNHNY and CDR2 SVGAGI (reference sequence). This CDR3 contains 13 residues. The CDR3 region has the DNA TGTGCCAGCAGTTACTCGAGCACCGGGGAGCTGTTTTTT. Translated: CASSYSSTGELFF.

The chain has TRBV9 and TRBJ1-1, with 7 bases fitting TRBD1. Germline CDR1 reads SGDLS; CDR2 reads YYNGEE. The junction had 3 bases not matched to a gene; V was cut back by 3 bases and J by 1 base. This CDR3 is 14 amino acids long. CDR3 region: CASSADRSNTEAFF. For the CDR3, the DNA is TGTGCCAGCAGCGCGGACAGGTCGAACACTGAAGCTTTCTTT. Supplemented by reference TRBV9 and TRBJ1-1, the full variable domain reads DSGVTQTPKHLITATGQRVTLRCSPRSGDLSVYWYQQSLDQGLQFLIQYYNGEERAKGNILERFSAQQFPDLHSELNLSSLELGDSALYFCASSADRSNTEAFFGQGTRLTVV.

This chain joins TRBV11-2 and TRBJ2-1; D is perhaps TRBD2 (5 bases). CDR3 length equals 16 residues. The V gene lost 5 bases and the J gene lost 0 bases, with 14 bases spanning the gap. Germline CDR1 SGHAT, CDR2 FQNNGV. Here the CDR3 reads CASSRLTGISYNEQFF. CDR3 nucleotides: TGTGCCAGCAGCCGGCTAACGGGAATCTCCTACAATGAGCAGTTCTTC. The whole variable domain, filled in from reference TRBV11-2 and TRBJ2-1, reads EAGVAQSPRYKIIEKRQSVAFWCNPISGHATLYWYQQILGQGPKLLIQFQNNGVVDDSQLPKDRFSAERLKGVDSTLKIQPAKLEDSAVYLCASSRLTGISYNEQFFGPGTRLTVL.

The CDR3 protein is CASSPYQANEQFF. The CDR3 region has the DNA TGTGCCAGCAGCCCATACCAAGCGAATGAGCAGTTCTTC. The chain joins TRBV7-3 to TRBJ2-1; D gene ambiguous. Trimming left V 5 bases short and J 7 bases short, with 12 bases between. The germline CDR1 and CDR2 sequences are SGHTA and FQGTGA. The CDR3 is 13 amino acids.

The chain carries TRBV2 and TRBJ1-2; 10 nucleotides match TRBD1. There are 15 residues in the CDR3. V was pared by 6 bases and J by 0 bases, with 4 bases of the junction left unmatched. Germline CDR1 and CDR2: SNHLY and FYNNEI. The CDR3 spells CASSRDRGTNYGYTF. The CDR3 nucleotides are TGTGCCAGCAGCCGGGACAGGGGTACTAACTATGGCTACACCTTC.

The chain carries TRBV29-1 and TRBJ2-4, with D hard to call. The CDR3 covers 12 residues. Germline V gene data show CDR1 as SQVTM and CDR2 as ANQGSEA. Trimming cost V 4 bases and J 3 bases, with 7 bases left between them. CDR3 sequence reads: CSVGNSKNIQYF. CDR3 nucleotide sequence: TGCAGCGTTGGGAACAGCAAAAACATTCAGTACTTC. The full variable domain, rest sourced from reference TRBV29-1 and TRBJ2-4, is SAVISQKPSRDICQRGTSLTIQCQVDSQVTMMFWYRQQPGQSLTLIATANQGSEATYESGFVIDKFPISRPNLTFSTLTVSNMSPEDSSIYLCSVGNSKNIQYFGAGTRLSVL.

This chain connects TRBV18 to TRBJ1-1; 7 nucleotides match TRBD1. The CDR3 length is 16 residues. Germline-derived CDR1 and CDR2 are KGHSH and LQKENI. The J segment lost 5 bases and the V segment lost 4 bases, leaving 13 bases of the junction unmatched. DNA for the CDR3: TGTGCCAGCTCACTGAATGAGCAGGGGGGAGAGACTGAAGCTTTCTTT. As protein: CASSLNEQGGETEAFF.

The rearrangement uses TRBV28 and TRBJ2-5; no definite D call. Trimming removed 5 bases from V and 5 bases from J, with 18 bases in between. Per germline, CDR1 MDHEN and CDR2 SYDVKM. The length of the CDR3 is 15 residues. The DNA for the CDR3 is TGTGCCAGCAGTGACGGATCCACGGGCCGGGAGACCCAGTACTTC. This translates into CASSDGSTGRETQYF.

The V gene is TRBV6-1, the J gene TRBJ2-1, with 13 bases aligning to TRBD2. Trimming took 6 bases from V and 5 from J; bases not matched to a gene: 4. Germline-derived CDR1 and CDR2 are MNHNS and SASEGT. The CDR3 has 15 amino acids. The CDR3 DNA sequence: TGTGCCAGCAGAACTAGCGGGAGGGGGCACAATGAGCAGTTCTTC. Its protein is CASRTSGRGHNEQFF.

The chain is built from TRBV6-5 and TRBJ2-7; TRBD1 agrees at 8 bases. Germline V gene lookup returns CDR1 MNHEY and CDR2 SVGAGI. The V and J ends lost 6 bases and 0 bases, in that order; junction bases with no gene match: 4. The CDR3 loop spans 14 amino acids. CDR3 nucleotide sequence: TGTGCCAGCAGCAGGACAGGGAACTCCTACGAGCAGTACTTC. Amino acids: CASSRTGNSYEQYF.

The CDR3 DNA reads as TGTGCCAGCAGCTTGATTACCGGGGCTGAAGCTTTCTTT. It translates to CASSLITGAEAFF. This chain connects TRBV5-4 to TRBJ1-1; D gene unclear. The V end was cut by 1 base, the J end by 6 bases, with 10 bases between. The CDR3 is 13 amino acids. CDR1 and CDR2 from the germline V gene are SGHNT and YYREEE (reference sequence).

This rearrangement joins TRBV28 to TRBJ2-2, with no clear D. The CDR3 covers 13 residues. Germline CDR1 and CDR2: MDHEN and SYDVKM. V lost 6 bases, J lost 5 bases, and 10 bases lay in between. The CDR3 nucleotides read TGTGCCAGCAGAGGACCGTTTACCGGGGAGCTGTTTTTT. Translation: CASRGPFTGELFF.

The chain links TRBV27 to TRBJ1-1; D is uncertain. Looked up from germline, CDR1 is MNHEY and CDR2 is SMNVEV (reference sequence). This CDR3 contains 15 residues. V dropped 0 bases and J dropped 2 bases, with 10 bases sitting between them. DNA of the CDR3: TGTGCCAGCAGTTTATCGATCGGGTATAACACTGAAGCTTTCTTT. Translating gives CASSLSIGYNTEAFF.

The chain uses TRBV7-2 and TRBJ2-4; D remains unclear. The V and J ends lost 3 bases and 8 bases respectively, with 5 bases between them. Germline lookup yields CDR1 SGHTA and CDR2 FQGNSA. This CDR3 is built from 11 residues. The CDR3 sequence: CASSFKDIQYF. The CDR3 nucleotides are TGTGCCAGCAGCTTCAAGGACATTCAGTACTTC.

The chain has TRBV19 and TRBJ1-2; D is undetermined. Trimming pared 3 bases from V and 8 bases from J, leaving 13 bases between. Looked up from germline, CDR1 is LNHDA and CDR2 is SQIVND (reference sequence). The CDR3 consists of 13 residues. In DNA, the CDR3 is TGTGCCAGTAGTATCCTGGCTAACGGGGGCTACACCTTC. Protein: CASSILANGGYTF.

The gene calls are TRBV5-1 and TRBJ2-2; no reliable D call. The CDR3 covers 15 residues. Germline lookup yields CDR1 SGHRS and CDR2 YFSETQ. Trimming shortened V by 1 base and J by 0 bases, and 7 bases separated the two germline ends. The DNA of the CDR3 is TGCGCCAGCAGCTTGTTACAGACGAACACCGGGGAGCTGTTTTTT. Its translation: CASSLLQTNTGELFF.

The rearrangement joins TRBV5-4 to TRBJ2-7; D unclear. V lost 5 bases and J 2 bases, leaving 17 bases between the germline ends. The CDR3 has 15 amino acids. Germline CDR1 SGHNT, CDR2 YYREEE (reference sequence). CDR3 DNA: TGTGCCAGCAGGACTGTGGGTGAAACCCCCTACGAGCAGTACTTC. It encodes CASRTVGETPYEQYF.

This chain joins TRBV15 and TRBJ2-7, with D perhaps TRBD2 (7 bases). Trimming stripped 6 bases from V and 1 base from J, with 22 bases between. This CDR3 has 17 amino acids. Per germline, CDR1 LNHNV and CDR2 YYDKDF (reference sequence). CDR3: CATSPRGMTSRSYEQYF. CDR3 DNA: TGTGCCACCAGTCCGAGGGGGATGACTAGCAGATCCTACGAGCAGTACTTC.

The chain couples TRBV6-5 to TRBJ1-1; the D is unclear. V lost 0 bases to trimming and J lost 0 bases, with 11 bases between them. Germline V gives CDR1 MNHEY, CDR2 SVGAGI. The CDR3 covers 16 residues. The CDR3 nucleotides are TGTGCCAGCAGTTACTCGTCAGTAGTGATGAACACTGAAGCTTTCTTT. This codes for CASSYSSVVMNTEAFF.

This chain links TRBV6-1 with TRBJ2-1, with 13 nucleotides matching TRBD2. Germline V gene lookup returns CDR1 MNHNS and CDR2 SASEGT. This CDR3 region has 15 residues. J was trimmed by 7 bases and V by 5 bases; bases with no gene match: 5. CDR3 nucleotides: TGTGCCAGCAGTCAACTAGCGGGAGGGCAGAATGAGCAGTTCTTC. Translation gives CASSQLAGGQNEQFF.

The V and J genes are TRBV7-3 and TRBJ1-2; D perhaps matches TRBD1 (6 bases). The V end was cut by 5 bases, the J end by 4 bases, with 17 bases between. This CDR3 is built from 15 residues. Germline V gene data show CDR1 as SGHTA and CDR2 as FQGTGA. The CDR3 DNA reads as TGTGCCAGCAGCGCCGTGGGGGGCGCTGGCTATGGCTACACCTTC. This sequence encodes CASSAVGGAGYGYTF. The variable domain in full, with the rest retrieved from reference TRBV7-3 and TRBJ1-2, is GAGVSQTPSNKVTEKGKYVELRCDPISGHTALYWYRQSLGQGPEFLIYFQGTGAADDSGLPNDRFFAVRPEGSVSTLKIQRTERGDSAVYLCASSAVGGAGYGYTFGSGTRLTVV.

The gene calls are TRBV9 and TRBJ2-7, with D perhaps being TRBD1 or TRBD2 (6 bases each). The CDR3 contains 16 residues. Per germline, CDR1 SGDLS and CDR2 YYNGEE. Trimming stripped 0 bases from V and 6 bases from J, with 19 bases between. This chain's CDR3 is CASSVEPWAEGVEQYF. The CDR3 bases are TGTGCCAGCAGCGTAGAGCCCTGGGCGGAGGGGGTCGAGCAGTACTTC.

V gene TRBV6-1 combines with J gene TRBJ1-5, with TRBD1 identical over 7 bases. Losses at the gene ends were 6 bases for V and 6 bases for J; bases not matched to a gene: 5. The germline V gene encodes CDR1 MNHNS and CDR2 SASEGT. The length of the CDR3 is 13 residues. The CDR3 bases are TGTGCCAGCAGGCCCACAGGGGTTCAGCCCCAGCATTTT. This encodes CASRPTGVQPQHF.

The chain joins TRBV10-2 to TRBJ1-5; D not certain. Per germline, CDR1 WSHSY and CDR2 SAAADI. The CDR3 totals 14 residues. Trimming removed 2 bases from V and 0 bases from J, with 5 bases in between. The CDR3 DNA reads TGCGCCAGCAGTGAGAGTGTTAGCAATCAGCCCCAGCATTTT. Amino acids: CASSESVSNQPQHF.

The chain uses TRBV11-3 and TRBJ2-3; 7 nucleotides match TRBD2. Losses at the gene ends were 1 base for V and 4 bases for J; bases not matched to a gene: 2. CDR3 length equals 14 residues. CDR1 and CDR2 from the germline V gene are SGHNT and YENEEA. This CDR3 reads CASSLAGGPDTQYF. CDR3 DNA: TGTGCCAGCAGCTTAGCGGGGGGTCCAGATACGCAGTATTTT. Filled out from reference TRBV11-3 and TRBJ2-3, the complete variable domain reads EAGVVQSPRYKIIEKKQPVAFWCNPISGHNTLYWYLQNLGQGPELLIRYENEEAVDDSQLPKDRFSAERLKGVDSTLKIQPAELGDSAVYLCASSLAGGPDTQYFGPGTRLTVL.

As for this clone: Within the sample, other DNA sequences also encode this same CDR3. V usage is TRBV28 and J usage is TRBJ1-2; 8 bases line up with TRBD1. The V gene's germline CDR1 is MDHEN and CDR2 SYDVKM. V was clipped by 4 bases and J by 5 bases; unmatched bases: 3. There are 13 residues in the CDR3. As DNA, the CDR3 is TGTGCCAGCAGTTCAGGACAGGGATATGGCTACACCTTC. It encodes CASSSGQGYGYTF.

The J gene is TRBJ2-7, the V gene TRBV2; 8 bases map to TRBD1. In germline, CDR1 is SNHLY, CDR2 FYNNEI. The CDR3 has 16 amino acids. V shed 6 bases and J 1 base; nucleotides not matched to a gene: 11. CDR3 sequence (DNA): TGTGCCAGCAGGAGGGCCCCGGGACAGGTTTCCTACGAGCAGTACTTC. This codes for CASRRAPGQVSYEQYF.